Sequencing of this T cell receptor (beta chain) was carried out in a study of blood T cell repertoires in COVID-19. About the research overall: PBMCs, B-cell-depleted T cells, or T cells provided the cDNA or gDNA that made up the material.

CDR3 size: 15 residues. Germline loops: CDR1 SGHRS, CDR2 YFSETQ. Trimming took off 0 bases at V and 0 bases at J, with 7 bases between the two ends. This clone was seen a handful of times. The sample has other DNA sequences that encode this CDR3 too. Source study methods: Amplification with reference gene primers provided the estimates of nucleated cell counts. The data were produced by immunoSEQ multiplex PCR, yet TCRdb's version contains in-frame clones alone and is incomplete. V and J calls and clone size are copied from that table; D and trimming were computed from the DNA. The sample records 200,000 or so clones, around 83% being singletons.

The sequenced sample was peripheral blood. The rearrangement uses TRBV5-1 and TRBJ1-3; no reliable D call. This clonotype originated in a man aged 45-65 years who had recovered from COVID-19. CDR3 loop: CASSLGGNSGNTIYF. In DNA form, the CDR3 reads TGCGCCAGCAGCTTGGGAGGCAACTCTGGAAACACCATATATTTT. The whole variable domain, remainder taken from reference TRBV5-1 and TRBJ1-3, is KAGVTQTPRYLIKTRGQQVTLSCSPISGHRSVSWYQQTPGQGLQFLFEYFSETQRNKGNFPGRFSGRQFSNSRSEMNVSTLELGDSALYLCASSLGGNSGNTIYFGEGSWLTVV.